The 21 T cell receptor beta chains listed next were all sequenced from one sample in a study of T cell responses to AZD1222 COVID-19 vaccine. The table came from immunoSEQ multiplex PCR; TCRdb's copy has only in-frame clones and leaves some out. The data contain about 120,000 clones, approximately 90% of them singletons. The sequencing here drew on peripheral blood, taken on day 0 of AZD1222 vaccination. All receptors come from an adult in good health.

Comment on this clone: One end of the junction is discordant with germline, which a read error may explain. The chain is built from TRBV11-2 and TRBJ2-7; maybe TRBD2 (6 bases). This CDR3 spans 14 amino acids. Looked up from germline, CDR1 is SGHAT and CDR2 is FQNNGV. The CDR3 is CASSIIAVSDEQYF. In DNA form, the CDR3 reads TGTGCCAGCAGCATCATAGCGGTCTCCGACGAGCAGTACTTC.

This chain joins TRBV27 and TRBJ2-1; the match to TRBD2 covers 9 bases. The CDR3 spans 16 residues. V dropped 3 bases and J dropped 0; count of bases not matched to a gene: 3. Germline assignment: CDR1 MNHEY and CDR2 SMNVEV (reference sequence). The CDR3 region has the DNA TGTGCCAGCAGTTTGTCAGCGGGAGGCTCCTACAATGAGCAGTTCTTC. Its translation is CASSLSAGGSYNEQFF.

The V gene is TRBV6-5, the J gene TRBJ2-2; the D is unclear. CDR1 and CDR2 from the germline V gene are MNHEY and SVGAGI. Trimming pared 7 bases from V and 4 bases from J, leaving 7 bases between. This CDR3 comprises 12 residues. CDR3 coding DNA: TGTGCCAGCACCCGGAGCACCGGGGAGCTGTTTTTT. Its translation: CASTRSTGELFF.

The V and J genes are TRBV28 and TRBJ1-2, with D maybe TRBD1 (6 bases). V was clipped by 4 bases and J by 4 bases, with 13 bases between them. The CDR3 consists of 14 residues. CDR1 is MDHEN, CDR2 SYDVKM, per germline. The CDR3 protein is CASSYRQDFYGYTF. In nucleotides, the CDR3 is TGTGCCAGCAGTTACCGACAGGACTTCTATGGCTACACCTTC.

This clone has just one count. The chain joins TRBV7-9 to TRBJ1-1; D remains unclear. The CDR3 covers 11 residues. V lost 5 bases, J lost 8 bases, and 9 bases lay in between. Germline V gene lookup returns CDR1 SEHNR and CDR2 FQNEAQ (reference sequence). The CDR3: CASSPLLEAFF. Here the CDR3 DNA reads TGTGCCAGCAGCCCCCTTTTGGAAGCTTTCTTT.

The V call is TRBV9, the J call TRBJ1-1, with D perhaps TRBD1 (6 bases). The V and J ends lost 3 bases and 0 bases respectively, with 12 bases between them. Per the germline V gene, CDR1 is SGDLS and CDR2 is YYNGEE. This CDR3 has 15 residues. The CDR3 bases are TGTGCCAGCAGCGGGGGGACACGAATGAACACTGAAGCTTTCTTT. Protein: CASSGGTRMNTEAFF.

This clone occurred once. V is TRBV28 and J is TRBJ2-3; 9 bases line up with TRBD2. This CDR3 region has 16 residues. Germline assignment: CDR1 MDHEN and CDR2 SYDVKM. Losses at the gene ends were 6 bases for V and 4 bases for J; bases not matched to a gene: 11. CDR3 amino acids: CASSVSLGTSSDTQYF. The CDR3 nucleotides are TGTGCCAGCAGCGTATCTCTCGGGACTAGCTCAGATACGCAGTATTTT.

The chain combines TRBV6-5 with TRBJ2-7; perhaps D is TRBD1 or TRBD2 (6 bases each). This CDR3 region has 12 residues. Trimming pared 9 bases from V and 5 bases from J, leaving 14 bases between. From germline, CDR1 is MNHEY and CDR2 SVGAGI. CDR3 protein: CASGGLSHEQYF. The CDR3 region has the DNA TGTGCCAGTGGGGGGCTGTCCCACGAGCAGTACTTC.

The chain employs TRBV6-2 or TRBV6-3 and TRBJ1-2; TRBD1 aligns across 7 bases. With 2 bases clipped from V and 4 bases from J, the junction kept 7 bases outside the gene matches. Germline CDR1 MNHEY, CDR2 SVGEGT. The CDR3 is 15 amino acids. The chain's CDR3 is CASSYRDSLFYGYTF. The CDR3 DNA is TGTGCCAGCAGTTACAGGGACAGCCTCTTCTATGGCTACACCTTC.

The chain couples TRBV7-9 to TRBJ2-3; TRBD1 matches at 10 bases. The V gene end was trimmed by 5 bases and the J gene end by 4 bases; junction bases not matched to a gene: 6. The germline gives CDR1 SEHNR, CDR2 FQNEAQ (reference sequence). This CDR3 comprises 15 residues. CDR3 in amino acids: CASSPRDRGSDTQYF. DNA for the CDR3: TGTGCCAGCAGCCCTCGGGACAGGGGATCAGATACGCAGTATTTT.

The chain employs TRBV15 and TRBJ1-3; D gene unclear. V was cut by 0 bases and J by 9 bases, with 15 bases left in between. This CDR3 is built from 15 residues. CDR1 is LNHNV and CDR2 is YYDKDF in the germline V gene (reference sequence). The CDR3 DNA sequence: TGTGCCACCAGCAGAGATCGTGTAGGCCCGGGCACCATATATTTT. Amino acids: CATSRDRVGPGTIYF. Based on the CDR3 plus reference TRBV15 and TRBJ1-3, the full variable domain is DAMVIQNPRYQVTQFGKPVTLSCSQTLNHNVMYWYQQKSSQAPKLLFHYYDKDFNNEADTPDNFQSRRPNTSFCFLDIRSPGLGDTAMYLCATSRDRVGPGTIYFGEGSWLTVV.

The chain joins TRBV14 to TRBJ2-7; TRBD1 aligns across 9 bases. This CDR3 contains 16 residues. The J segment lost 0 bases and the V segment lost 1 base, leaving 4 bases of the junction unmatched. CDR1 SGHDN and CDR2 FVKESK come from the germline V gene. The CDR3 reads CASSQVTGGASYEQYF. As DNA, the CDR3 is TGTGCCAGCAGCCAAGTAACAGGGGGCGCCTCCTACGAGCAGTACTTC. The variable domain in full, completed from reference TRBV14 and TRBJ2-7, reads EAGVTQFPSHSVIEKGQTVTLRCDPISGHDNLYWYRRVMGKEIKFLLHFVKESKQDESGMPNNRFLAERTGGTYSTLKVQPAELEDSGVYFCASSQVTGGASYEQYFGPGTRLTVT.

This clone came up once. V gene TRBV28 combines with J gene TRBJ1-5; TRBD1 aligns across 8 bases. The CDR3 runs 15 residues. J gave up 9 bases and V 3 bases, and 10 bases lay outside the gene matches. From germline, CDR1 is MDHEN and CDR2 SYDVKM. The DNA for the CDR3 is TGTGCCAGCAGTTTGGATATAAGGACAGGGAGGCCCCAGCATTTT. Translated: CASSLDIRTGRPQHF.

J is TRBJ2-7 and V is TRBV5-4; possibly TRBD2 for D (6 bases). The CDR3 loop spans 15 amino acids. Germline-derived CDR1 and CDR2 are SGHNT and YYREEE (reference sequence). Trimming shortened V by 4 bases and J by 2 bases, and 16 bases separated the two germline ends. The CDR3 DNA reads as TGTGCCAGCAGCGTGGGGCGGGGCCTGGCCTACGAGCAGTACTTC. This codes for CASSVGRGLAYEQYF.

The chain couples TRBV19 to TRBJ1-2, with 10 positions matching TRBD1. CDR1 and CDR2 from the germline V gene are LNHDA and SQIVND (reference sequence). The CDR3 is made up of 17 amino acids. Trimming cost V 0 bases and J 3 bases; bases outside gene matches: 7. CDR3 in amino acids: CASSIDSGQGGYYGYTF. Here the CDR3 DNA reads TGTGCCAGTAGTATAGATTCCGGACAGGGGGGCTACTATGGCTACACCTTC.

The rearrangement joins TRBV11-3 to TRBJ2-1, with D unresolved. Germline CDR1 and CDR2: SGHNT and YENEEA. The CDR3 length is 14 residues. V lost 5 bases and J lost 0, with 8 bases in between. CDR3 sequence reads: CASSPPSSYNEQFF. The CDR3 DNA reads TGTGCCAGCAGCCCTCCGAGCTCCTACAATGAGCAGTTCTTC.

The CDR3 spells CASSLTGARLNQPQHF. The CDR3 nucleotides are TGTGCCAGCAGTTTAACAGGGGCGCGCCTCAATCAGCCCCAGCATTTT. The chain couples TRBV28 to TRBJ1-5; 7 nucleotides line up with TRBD1. Germline V gene lookup returns CDR1 MDHEN and CDR2 SYDVKM. The CDR3 runs 16 residues. Trimming took 2 bases from V and 3 from J; bases not matched to a gene: 7.

The gene calls are TRBV29-1 and TRBJ2-1, with D hard to call. Trimming took off 6 bases at V and 5 bases at J, with 14 bases between the two ends. The CDR3 totals 13 residues. Germline values: CDR1 SQVTM, CDR2 ANQGSEA. For the CDR3, the DNA is TGCAGCGTCGGAACGCCCATAGACAATGAGCAGTTCTTC. Residues: CSVGTPIDNEQFF.

This chain connects TRBV28 to TRBJ2-5; the match to TRBD2 covers 10 bases. After removal of 9 bases from V and 5 bases from J, the junction contained 12 bases not matched to a gene. The CDR3 sequence is 15 residues long. Germline CDR1 reads MDHEN; CDR2 reads SYDVKM. CDR3 protein: CARQASGRHAETQYF. CDR3 nucleotide sequence: TGTGCCAGGCAGGCTAGCGGGAGACATGCGGAGACCCAGTACTTC.

This chain uses TRBV7-2 with TRBJ2-7; unclear D gene. Germline V gene sequence: CDR1 SGHTA, CDR2 FQGNSA. V lost 5 bases to trimming and J lost 0 bases, with 14 bases between them. The CDR3 length is 15 residues. Here the CDR3 DNA reads TGTGCCAGCAGCCCACTGCTAGGGTCCTCCTACGAGCAGTACTTC. Its protein product is CASSPLLGSSYEQYF.

The chain joins TRBV18 to TRBJ1-2; 9 bases map to TRBD1. Germline CDR1 is KGHSH and CDR2 is LQKENI. J lost 8 bases, V lost 0 bases, and 7 bases had no gene match. This CDR3 has 15 amino acids. The CDR3 DNA reads as TGTGCCAGCTCACCACCGACAGGGGGGCCTAAGGGCTACACCTTC. Protein product: CASSPPTGGPKGYTF.